This passage covers 23 T cell receptor beta chains from one sample sequenced in a study of blood T cell repertoires in COVID-19. Clones were sequenced by immunoSEQ multiplex PCR, and TCRdb holds only the in-frame ones, with some missing. The data contain 160,000 or so clones, around 92% of them singletons. The specimen was peripheral blood. The source is a man aged 60 to 75 with acute or convalescent COVID-19.

V is TRBV4-1 and J is TRBJ1-5, with 10 positions matching TRBD1. The CDR3 spans 18 residues. Germline lookup yields CDR1 MGHRA and CDR2 YSYEKL. The V segment lost 4 bases and the J segment 11 bases; nucleotides outside the gene matches: 20. The CDR3, as DNA: TGCGCCAGCAGCCGTACGAGCGGTGGGGACAGGGGCCTAGGGGCCCAGCATTTT. Translating gives CASSRTSGGDRGLGAQHF.

This clone has just one count. The chain joins TRBV6-2 or TRBV6-3 to TRBJ2-1; D is possibly TRBD2 (5 bases). Trimming took off 6 bases at V and 7 bases at J, with 13 bases between the two ends. Germline V gene data show CDR1 as MNHEY and CDR2 as SVGEGT. This CDR3 comprises 13 residues. The CDR3 DNA sequence: TGTGCCAGCAGCCGGAGGACGGGGAATGAGCAGTTCTTC. It yields the protein CASSRRTGNEQFF.

The genes are TRBV21-1 and TRBJ1-1; no check of the table's D call, TRBD1, against the DNA was made. TRBV21-1 is noted as a pseudogene. The CDR3 length is 8 residues. The CDR3, as DNA: TGTGCACGTCCAGGGGGTCCTTTT. Translated: CARPGGPF.

The gene calls are TRBV7-6 and TRBJ1-4; 8 nucleotides agree with TRBD1. The ends lost 1 base at V and 6 bases at J; junction bases unmatched: 7. The CDR3 consists of 16 residues. The germline gives CDR1 SGHVS, CDR2 FNYEAQ. CDR3 protein: CASSLEEQGVYEKLFF. DNA for the CDR3: TGTGCCAGCAGCTTAGAAGAACAGGGGGTGTATGAAAAACTGTTTTTT.

The V gene is TRBV10-1, the J gene TRBJ1-5; D is unclear. The ends were cut back, 0 bases at V and 0 bases at J, with 9 bases in the middle. The CDR3 sequence is 16 residues long. CDR1 is WNHNN and CDR2 is SYGVQD in the germline V gene (reference sequence). This chain's CDR3 is CASSESRGYSNQPQHF. The CDR3 DNA reads TGCGCCAGCAGTGAGTCACGGGGTTATAGCAATCAGCCCCAGCATTTT.

The rearrangement joins TRBV6-6 to TRBJ2-7; D is uncertain. Germline CDR1 MNHNY, CDR2 SVGAGI (reference sequence). The CDR3 loop spans 12 amino acids. V lost 0 bases and J 7 bases, leaving 7 bases between the germline ends. The CDR3 nucleotides read TGTGCCAGCAGTTACTCGAATACTGAGCAGTACTTC. Encoded protein: CASSYSNTEQYF.

This chain links TRBV21-1 with TRBJ1-3; the table names TRBD1, a call not compared with the DNA. TRBV21-1 is annotated as a pseudogene. The CDR3 consists of 16 residues. CDR3 region: CASSNLFGTEESTIYF. In DNA, the CDR3 is TGTGCCAGCAGCAACCTCTTCGGGACAGAGGAAAGCACCATATATTTT.

V usage is TRBV12-5 and J usage is TRBJ2-1, with 8 bases that match TRBD2. V was pared by 6 bases and J by 5 bases, with 9 bases of the junction left unmatched. Germline values: CDR1 LGHNT, CDR2 FRNRAP. The CDR3 totals 15 residues. The CDR3 spells CASGVGGLGNNEQFF. CDR3 coding DNA: TGTGCTAGTGGCGTGGGGGGACTAGGGAACAATGAGCAGTTCTTC. Based on the CDR3 plus reference TRBV12-5 and TRBJ2-1, the full variable domain is DARVTQTPRHKVTEMGQEVTMRCQPILGHNTVFWYRQTMMQGLELLAYFRNRAPLDDSGMPKDRFSAEMPDATLATLKIQPSEPRDSAVYFCASGVGGLGNNEQFFGPGTRLTVL.

The rearrangement uses TRBV29-1 and TRBJ2-1, with a possible D match to TRBD1 (5 bases). Trimming stripped 7 bases from V and 1 base from J, with 14 bases between. The CDR3 has 14 residues. The germline gives CDR1 SQVTM, CDR2 ANQGSEA. Here the CDR3 DNA reads TGCAGCGCGTGGCAGGACATTTCCTACAATGAGCAGTTCTTC. Encoded protein: CSAWQDISYNEQFF.

The chain is built from TRBV24-1 and TRBJ2-2; 11 nucleotides line up with TRBD1. The CDR3 covers 15 residues. Germline values: CDR1 KGHDR, CDR2 SFDVKD. The V segment lost 10 bases and the J segment 4 bases; nucleotides outside the gene matches: 7. The CDR3 loop is CATSPGTGGTGELFF. The CDR3 DNA follows: TGTGCCACTAGTCCCGGGACAGGGGGCACCGGGGAGCTGTTTTTT.

This clone has only a few counts. This sequence joins TRBV6-6 and TRBJ1-3, with 10 bases that match TRBD1. J gave up 2 bases and V 6 bases, and 19 bases lay outside the gene matches. The CDR3 runs 20 residues. CDR1 is MNHNY and CDR2 is SVGAGI in the germline V gene (reference sequence). The CDR3 protein is CASSLSPGQGTYTAGNTIYF. The CDR3 nucleotides read TGTGCCAGCAGCTTATCCCCGGGACAGGGGACCTACACAGCTGGAAACACCATATATTTT.

The chain carries TRBV19 and TRBJ1-2, with 8 bases fitting TRBD1. Germline assignment: CDR1 LNHDA and CDR2 SQIVND (reference sequence). Unmatched junction bases numbered 7, after V lost 8 bases and J lost 2 bases. The CDR3 runs 14 residues. The CDR3 nucleotides read TGTGCCAGTGCTCCGGGACAGGCAAACTATGGCTACACCTTC. Amino acids: CASAPGQANYGYTF. The full variable domain, completed using reference TRBV19 and TRBJ1-2, is DGGITQSPKYLFRKEGQNVTLSCEQNLNHDAMYWYRQDPGQGLRLIYYSQIVNDFQKGDIAEGYSVSREKKESFPLTVTSAQKNPTAFYLCASAPGQANYGYTFGSGTRLTVV.

J is TRBJ2-1 and V is TRBV11-2; maybe TRBD2 (5 bases). The germline V gene has CDR1 SGHAT and CDR2 FQNNGV. Trimming cost V 3 bases and J 6 bases, with 12 bases left between them. The CDR3 has 14 amino acids. The CDR3, as DNA: TGTGCCAGCAGCTTCAGCGGCCGGGCCAATGAGCAGTTCTTC. Its protein is CASSFSGRANEQFF.

The chain employs TRBV3-1 (or the pseudogene TRBV3-2) and TRBJ2-7, with no clear D. There are 13 residues in the CDR3. V was pared by 3 bases and J by 7 bases, with 13 bases between. CDR1 is LGHDT, CDR2 YNNKEL, per germline (reference sequence). In DNA, the CDR3 is TGTGCCAGCAGCCAGGTTCTATACGCGGAGCAGTACTTC. It encodes CASSQVLYAEQYF.

The chain uses TRBV2 and TRBJ1-2; 9 bases map to TRBD1. Germline lookup yields CDR1 SNHLY and CDR2 FYNNEI. The CDR3 runs 18 residues. The V segment lost 8 bases and the J segment 1 base; nucleotides outside the gene matches: 17. As DNA, the CDR3 is TGTGCCAGCTCTAACCGACAGGGGGTCCTCCAGGATAACTATGGCTACACCTTC. The encoded protein is CASSNRQGVLQDNYGYTF.

The chain has TRBV10-2 and TRBJ2-3; 7 bases align to TRBD2. The J segment lost 1 base and the V segment lost 7 bases, leaving 5 bases of the junction unmatched. The CDR3 runs to 14 residues. The germline V gene encodes CDR1 WSHSY and CDR2 SAAADI. This CDR3 reads CASKWGGRTDTQYF. The CDR3 region has the DNA TGCGCCAGCAAATGGGGGGGACGCACAGATACGCAGTATTTT.

CDR3 DNA: TGTGCCACCAGCAGAGATCCCCCCATTAGCGGGGGGGTAATAGCCAAAAACATTCAGTACTTC. It translates to CATSRDPPISGGVIAKNIQYF. This chain joins TRBV15 and TRBJ2-4; 11 bases are a match to TRBD2. Trimming removed 0 bases from V and 0 bases from J; junction bases left unmatched: 13. This CDR3 is 21 amino acids long. The germline CDR1 and CDR2 sequences are LNHNV and YYDKDF (reference sequence).

The chain couples TRBV5-1 to TRBJ1-1; 10 bases map to TRBD1. From germline, CDR1 is SGHRS and CDR2 YFSETQ. The CDR3 has 16 amino acids. V dropped 7 bases and J dropped 4; count of bases not matched to a gene: 13. The CDR3, as DNA: TGCGCCAGCGCCGCGGGACAGGGGTTAAGAGTCACTGAAGCTTTCTTT. This translates into CASAAGQGLRVTEAFF.

V is TRBV9 and J is TRBJ1-5; 7 bases line up with TRBD1. Trimming cost V 3 bases and J 7 bases; bases outside gene matches: 7. The CDR3 consists of 14 residues. Germline V lookup: CDR1 SGDLS, CDR2 YYNGEE. Written as DNA, the CDR3 is TGTGCCAGCAGCGCCACCCCGACAGGGCAGCCCCAGCATTTT. Residues: CASSATPTGQPQHF.

The V gene is TRBV7-2, the J gene TRBJ2-1; tentatively, D is TRBD2 (7 bases). V dropped 5 bases and J dropped 6 bases, with 20 bases sitting between them. This CDR3 has 16 residues. Germline CDR1 is SGHTA and CDR2 is FQGNSA. The CDR3: CASSLMRGRLINEQFF. The CDR3 nucleotides are TGTGCCAGCAGCCTAATGCGGGGGCGCCTAATCAATGAGCAGTTCTTC.

This chain links TRBV7-6 with TRBJ2-1; no clear D gene. Germline-derived CDR1 and CDR2 are SGHVS and FNYEAQ. Trimming stripped 2 bases from V and 7 bases from J, with 9 bases between. This CDR3 is 13 amino acids long. The CDR3 DNA is TGTGCCAGCAGCTTAAACGGGTTGAATGAGCAGTTCTTC. This gives the protein CASSLNGLNEQFF.

Details on this clone: The same CDR3 also results from other DNA sequences found in this sample. The genes are TRBV12-3 or TRBV12-4 and TRBJ1-4, with 9 bases lining up with TRBD1. The CDR3 runs 13 residues. Trimming took 7 bases from V and 7 from J; bases not matched to a gene: 4. CDR3 coding DNA: TGTGCCAGCAAACAGGGGGCCGGTGAAAAACTGTTTTTT. Protein: CASKQGAGEKLFF.

The V call is TRBV4-1, the J call TRBJ1-1; perhaps TRBD1 as D (6 bases). V lost 1 base to trimming and J lost 11 bases, with 26 bases between them. The CDR3 loop spans 17 amino acids. Germline assignment: CDR1 MGHRA and CDR2 YSYEKL. The CDR3 protein is CASSQVWSQGPPPRAFF. The CDR3, as DNA: TGCGCCAGCAGCCAAGTGTGGTCGCAGGGGCCTCCCCCGAGGGCTTTCTTT.